This TCR beta chain came from a study of beta chain features in type 1 diabetes. Trimming at V came to 5 bases and at J to 6 bases, leaving 6 bases not matched to a gene. Germline assignment: CDR1 MNHNY and CDR2 SVGAGI (reference sequence). The CDR3 spans 15 residues. The entirety of the isolated RNA underwent reverse transcription, so expressed TCRB transcripts were sequenced. This table comes from immunoSEQ multiplex PCR, and its TCRdb copy is limited to in-frame clones, with some not included. This sample has roughly 350,000 clones, with 11% found just once. This TCR was recovered from a woman under 40 in good health. The V and J genes are TRBV6-6 and TRBJ2-2; TRBD1 matches 10 bases. The specimen was naive CD4+ T cells from blood. The CDR3 DNA is TGTGCCAGCAGTATAGGACAGGGGGGCCCCGGGGAGCTGTTTTTT. Residues: CASSIGQGGPGELFF.